A single T cell receptor (beta chain) is shown here with its context. The donors were adults (healthy and HIV-negative) with no recent acute infections or vaccinations. V gave up 1 base and J gave up 0 bases, with 6 bases separating them. The CDR3 is made up of 14 amino acids. From germline, CDR1 is SEHNR and CDR2 FQNEAQ (reference sequence). TCRdb's table, derived via immunoSEQ multiplex PCR, lists solely in-frame clones and lacks some. This table has about 1.1 million clones, approximately 80% appearing once. The data are from a study of shared clonotypes between healthy human individuals. The TCR sequence derives from a man in his late teens or twenties in good health. Some clones in this sample may be carry-over from other donors' samples. The sequenced material came from memory CD4+ T cells from PBMCs. Indicated subset: CD45RA-negative fraction. This chain connects TRBV7-9 to TRBJ1-1; D uncertain. This CDR3 reads CASSLGELNTEAFF. CDR3 DNA: TGTGCCAGCAGCTTAGGGGAACTGAACACTGAAGCTTTCTTT. The whole variable domain, filled in from reference TRBV7-9 and TRBJ1-1, reads DTGVSQNPRHKITKRGQNVTFRCDPISEHNRLYWYRQTLGQGPEFLTYFQNEAQLEKSRLLSDRFSAERPKGSFSTLEIQRTEQGDSAMYLCASSLGELNTEAFFGQGTRLTVV.